These 11 T cell receptor beta chains originate from one sample sequenced in a study of T cells in Graves' hyperthyroidism and ophthalmopathy. There were TCR beta CDR3 regions amplified from RNA transcripts. When the TCR CDR3 underwent first-round RT-PCR, the HTBI primer set was used. TCRdb independently ran MiXCR on the multiplex PCR reads; one entry per CDR3 protein. The sample carries around 540,000 distinct CDR3 sequences, about 43% recorded once. Sequencing used peripheral blood or thyroid tissue (not recorded which). These receptors originate from a woman aged 18-29 years with Graves' hyperthyroidism.

The chain recombines TRBV10-3 with TRBJ1-4; TRBD1 is a possible D gene (5 bases). The CDR3 has 15 amino acids. Germline CDR1 is ENHRY and CDR2 is SYGVKD. The V end was cut by 10 bases, the J end by 7 bases, with 22 bases between. CDR3 loop: CASTGDGDGLEKLFF. The CDR3, as DNA: TGTGCCAGCACCGGAGATGGGGACGGGCTTGAAAAACTGTTTTTT.

This clonotype was counted a few times. This chain links TRBV6-1 with TRBJ1-2; 7 positions match TRBD1. The V gene end was trimmed by 6 bases and the J gene end by 6 bases; junction bases not matched to a gene: 7. The CDR3 sequence is 13 residues long. Germline V gene data show CDR1 as MNHNS and CDR2 as SASEGT. The CDR3 is CASSQVQGNGYTF. The CDR3 nucleotides are TGTGCCAGCAGCCAAGTACAGGGGAATGGCTACACCTTC.

A few counts support this clonotype. The chain recombines TRBV20-1 with TRBJ2-7; D is undetermined. Trimming took off 0 bases at V and 0 bases at J, with 9 bases between the two ends. The CDR3 covers 14 residues. In germline, CDR1 is DFQATT, CDR2 SNEGSKA (reference sequence). CDR3 sequence reads: CSAREAHNSYEQYF. As DNA, the CDR3 is TGCAGTGCTAGAGAGGCGCACAACTCCTACGAGCAGTACTTC.

This clonotype came up many times. The chain links TRBV5-1 to TRBJ1-1; D unresolved. The V and J ends lost 0 bases and 1 base respectively, with 7 bases between them. From germline, CDR1 is SGHRS and CDR2 YFSETQ. This CDR3 contains 14 residues. The CDR3 protein is CASSLDRPNTEAFF. The CDR3 DNA reads TGCGCCAGCAGCTTGGACAGACCGAACACTGAAGCTTTCTTT.

The chain has TRBV10-3 and TRBJ1-4, with 9 bases lining up with TRBD1. Germline-derived CDR1 and CDR2 are ENHRY and SYGVKD. With V trimmed by 7 bases and J by 14 bases, 8 bases remained unmatched. The CDR3 is 12 amino acids. CDR3 nucleotide sequence: TGTGCCATCAAAGGGACAGGGTTAAGTCTGTTTTTT. This gives the protein CAIKGTGLSLFF.

J is TRBJ1-1 and V is TRBV7-2; TRBD1 is a possible D gene (5 bases). Deletions cut 5 bases from V and 5 bases from J, with 15 bases between. Germline assignment: CDR1 SGHTA and CDR2 FQGNSA. The CDR3 contains 14 residues. CDR3 DNA: TGTGCCAGCAGCCCCACCCGGGGGAGGACTGAAGCTTTCTTT. Its protein is CASSPTRGRTEAFF.

The chain combines TRBV29-1 with TRBJ2-2, with 11 nucleotides matching TRBD2. From germline, CDR1 is SQVTM and CDR2 ANQGSEA. The CDR3 extends over 13 amino acids. The CDR3 spells CTVAGGITGELFF. The CDR3, as DNA: TGCACCGTAGCGGGAGGGATCACCGGGGAGCTGTTTTTT.

As regards this clonotype: It may be a read error: a sequence one base away is much more abundant. The chain joins TRBV7-9 to TRBJ1-6; the D gene is possibly TRBD1 (6 bases). The CDR3 sequence is 13 residues long. CDR1 is SEHNR, CDR2 FQNEAQ, per germline (reference sequence). The germline V and J ends were trimmed by 3 bases and 11 bases, with 11 bases remaining between them. The CDR3 region has the DNA TGTGCCAGCAGCTTCGGACAGAATGCACCCCTCCACTTT. This translates into CASSFGQNAPLHF.

CDR3 amino acids: CASSDVHRGTRGYTF. In DNA, the CDR3 is TGTGCCAGCAGTGATGTCCACCGGGGAACTCGAGGGTACACCTTC. The chain links TRBV2 to TRBJ1-2; D not certain. The CDR3 consists of 15 residues. Germline V lookup: CDR1 SNHLY, CDR2 FYNNEI. The V end was cut by 3 bases, the J end by 11 bases, with 22 bases between.

This clonotype was counted a few times. This chain joins TRBV7-8 and TRBJ2-7; 11 bases fit TRBD2. The junction had 9 bases not matched to a gene; V was cut back by 5 bases and J by 6 bases. CDR3 length: 15 amino acids. Germline CDR1 reads SGHVS; CDR2 reads FQNEAQ. The chain's CDR3 is CASSRRLAGLGEQYF. Written as DNA, the CDR3 is TGTGCCAGCAGCCGGAGACTAGCGGGATTGGGCGAGCAGTACTTC. Combining the CDR3 with reference TRBV7-8 and TRBJ2-7 gives the whole variable domain GAGVSQSPRYKVAKRGQDVALRCDPISGHVSLFWYQQALGQGPEFLTYFQNEAQLDKSGLPSDRFFAERPEGSVSTLKIQRTQQEDSAVYLCASSRRLAGLGEQYFGPGTRLTVT.

The chain employs TRBV10-2 and TRBJ1-2; D uncertain. Per the germline V gene, CDR1 is WSHSY and CDR2 is SAAADI. The CDR3 covers 12 residues. Between the trimmed V and J ends, which lost 6 bases and 8 bases, there was a span of 13 bases. CDR3 loop: CASRGFLGGYTF. The CDR3 DNA is TGCGCCAGCAGAGGTTTCTTAGGGGGCTACACCTTC.